One T cell receptor (beta chain) is described in this entry. This sample was included in a study of control samples from healthy donors and cancer patients. The data were produced by immunoSEQ multiplex PCR, yet TCRdb's version contains in-frame clones alone and is incomplete. The sample has 50,000 or so clones, roughly 85% seen once. The sample was PBMCs. This receptor was obtained from a woman between 50 and 59 years old with lung cancer.

The CDR3 DNA is TGTGCCAGCAGCACCCGGACTAGCGGGGGGGCCGGCGGGGAGCTGTTTTTT. Translating gives CASSTRTSGGAGGELFF. V is TRBV7-6 and J is TRBJ2-2; TRBD2 agrees at 15 bases. V was pared by 5 bases and J by 7 bases, with 8 bases of the junction left unmatched. Germline lookup yields CDR1 SGHVS and CDR2 FNYEAQ. The CDR3 consists of 17 residues.